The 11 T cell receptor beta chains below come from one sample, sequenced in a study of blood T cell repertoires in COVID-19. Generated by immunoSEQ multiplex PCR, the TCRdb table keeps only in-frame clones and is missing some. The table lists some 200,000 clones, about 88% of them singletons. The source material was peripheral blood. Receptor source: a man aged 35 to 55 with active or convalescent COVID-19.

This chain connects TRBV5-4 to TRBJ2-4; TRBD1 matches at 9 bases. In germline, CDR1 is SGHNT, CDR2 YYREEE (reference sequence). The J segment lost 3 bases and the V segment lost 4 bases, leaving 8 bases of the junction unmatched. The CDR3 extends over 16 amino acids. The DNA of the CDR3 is TGTGCCAGCAGCGCCGACGGGACAGGGTACAAAAACATTCAGTACTTC. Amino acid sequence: CASSADGTGYKNIQYF.

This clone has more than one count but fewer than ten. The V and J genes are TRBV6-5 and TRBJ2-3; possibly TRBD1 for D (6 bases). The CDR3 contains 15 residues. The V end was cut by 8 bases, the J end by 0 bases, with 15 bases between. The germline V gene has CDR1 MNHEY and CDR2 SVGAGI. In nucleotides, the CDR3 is TGTGCCAGCCTCAGGGGCACCACTAGCACAGATACGCAGTATTTT. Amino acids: CASLRGTTSTDTQYF.

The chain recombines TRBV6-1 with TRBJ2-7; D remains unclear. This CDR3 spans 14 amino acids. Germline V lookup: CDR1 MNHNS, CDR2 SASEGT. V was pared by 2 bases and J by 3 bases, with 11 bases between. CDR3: CASSESVRNYEQYF. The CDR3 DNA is TGTGCCAGCAGTGAATCAGTCAGAAACTACGAGCAGTACTTC.

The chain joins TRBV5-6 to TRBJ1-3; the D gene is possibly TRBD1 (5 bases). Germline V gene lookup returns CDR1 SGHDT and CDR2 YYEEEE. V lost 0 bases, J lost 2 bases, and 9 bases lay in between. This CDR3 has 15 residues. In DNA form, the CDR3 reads TGTGCCAGCAGCTTGGCCCGGACAACTGGAAACACCATATATTTT. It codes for CASSLARTTGNTIYF.

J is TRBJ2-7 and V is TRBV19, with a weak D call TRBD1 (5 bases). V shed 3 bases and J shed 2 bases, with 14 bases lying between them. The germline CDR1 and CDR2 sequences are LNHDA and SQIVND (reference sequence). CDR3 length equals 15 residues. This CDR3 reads CASSISRAGTYEQYF. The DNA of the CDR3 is TGTGCCAGTAGTATTAGCAGGGCTGGGACCTACGAGCAGTACTTC.

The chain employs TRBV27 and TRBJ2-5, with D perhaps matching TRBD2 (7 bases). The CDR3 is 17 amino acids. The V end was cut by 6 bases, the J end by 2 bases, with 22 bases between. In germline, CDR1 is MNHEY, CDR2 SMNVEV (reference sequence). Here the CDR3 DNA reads TGTGCCAGCAGCAAGACTCCAGGGAGGGGGGCTCAAGAGACCCAGTACTTC. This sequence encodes CASSKTPGRGAQETQYF.

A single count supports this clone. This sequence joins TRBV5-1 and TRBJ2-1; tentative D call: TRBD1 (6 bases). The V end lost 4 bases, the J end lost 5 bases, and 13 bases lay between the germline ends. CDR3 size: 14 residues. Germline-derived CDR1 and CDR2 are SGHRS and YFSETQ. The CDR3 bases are TGCGCCAGCAGCCCGCCAGGGGCGCACAATGAGCAGTTCTTC. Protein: CASSPPGAHNEQFF.

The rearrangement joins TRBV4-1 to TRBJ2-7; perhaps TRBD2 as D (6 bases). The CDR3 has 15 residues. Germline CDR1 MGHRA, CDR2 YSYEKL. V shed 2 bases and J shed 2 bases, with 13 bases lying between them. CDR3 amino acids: CASSQSRDFPYEQYF. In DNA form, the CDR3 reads TGCGCCAGCAGCCAATCCCGGGACTTCCCCTACGAGCAGTACTTC.

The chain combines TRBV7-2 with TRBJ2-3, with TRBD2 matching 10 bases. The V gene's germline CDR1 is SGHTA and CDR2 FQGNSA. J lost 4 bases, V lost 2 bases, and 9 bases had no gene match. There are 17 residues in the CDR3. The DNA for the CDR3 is TGTGCCAGCAGCTTACAGGGGGCTAGCGGGGGTGCAGATACGCAGTATTTT. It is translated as CASSLQGASGGADTQYF.

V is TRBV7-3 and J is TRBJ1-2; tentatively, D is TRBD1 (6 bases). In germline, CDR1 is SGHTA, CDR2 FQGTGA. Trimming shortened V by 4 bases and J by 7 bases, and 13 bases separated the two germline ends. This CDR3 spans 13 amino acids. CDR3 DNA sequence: TGTGCCAGCAGCTCGGACAGTCGCACTGGCTACACCTTC. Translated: CASSSDSRTGYTF.

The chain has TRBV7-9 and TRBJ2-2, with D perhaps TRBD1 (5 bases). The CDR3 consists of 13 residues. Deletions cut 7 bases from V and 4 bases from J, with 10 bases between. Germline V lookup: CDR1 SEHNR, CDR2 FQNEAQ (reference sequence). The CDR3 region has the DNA TGTGCCAGCACGCCCAGGGCCACCGGGGAGCTGTTTTTT. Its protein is CASTPRATGELFF.